The 13 T cell receptor beta chains listed next were all sequenced from one sample in a study of blood T cell repertoires in COVID-19. Assay used: immunoSEQ multiplex PCR; TCRdb lists only in-frame clones, some missing. The sample lists about 190,000 clones; around 86% were seen once. Sequencing input: peripheral blood. All receptors come from a woman aged 40 to 50 with acute or convalescent COVID-19.

The CDR3 DNA reads as TGCGCCAGCAGCCAAAGTCAGGGTGACTATGGCTACACCTTC. This encodes CASSQSQGDYGYTF. The chain links TRBV5-1 to TRBJ1-2; TRBD1 is a possible D gene (5 bases). Germline-derived CDR1 and CDR2 are SGHRS and YFSETQ. CDR3 size: 14 residues. With 4 bases removed from V and 3 bases from J, the gap between germline ends came to 13 bases.

The chain uses TRBV10-3 and TRBJ1-1, with 7 bases identical to TRBD1. Germline V gives CDR1 ENHRY, CDR2 SYGVKD. The CDR3 consists of 17 residues. Germline trimming cut 3 bases from V and 0 bases from J; bases unmatched to any gene: 10. CDR3 bases: TGTGCCATCAGTGAACCGGGACAGCTACTCATGAACACTGAAGCTTTCTTT. It specifies CAISEPGQLLMNTEAFF.

This clone occurred once. The V and J genes are TRBV28 and TRBJ2-7; D unclear. This CDR3 spans 14 amino acids. Trimming shortened V by 4 bases and J by 7 bases, and 17 bases separated the two germline ends. The V gene's germline CDR1 is MDHEN and CDR2 SYDVKM. The CDR3 loop reads CASSSIVRQAEQYF. DNA of the CDR3: TGTGCCAGCAGTTCAATAGTACGTCAGGCAGAGCAGTACTTC.

The J gene is TRBJ2-1, the V gene TRBV7-8; D is possibly TRBD2 (5 bases). The CDR3 has 15 residues. V gave up 5 bases and J gave up 10 bases, with 21 bases separating them. CDR1 is SGHVS and CDR2 is FQNEAQ in the germline V gene. In DNA form, the CDR3 reads TGTGCCAGCAGCCCCCATGAGGGCCTTACTAGGGAGCAGTTCTTC. Its protein product is CASSPHEGLTREQFF.

V gene TRBV24-1 combines with J gene TRBJ1-2; no definite D call. Germline loops: CDR1 KGHDR, CDR2 SFDVKD. V was cut by 4 bases and J by 10 bases, with 21 bases left in between. The CDR3 is 15 amino acids. CDR3 nucleotides: TGTGCCACCAGTGAATACAGCAACCGTTTAGGTTCCTACACCTTC. The encoded protein is CATSEYSNRLGSYTF.

The chain links TRBV28 to TRBJ1-1; 11 nucleotides match TRBD1. With 9 bases clipped from V and 5 bases from J, the junction kept 11 bases outside the gene matches. This CDR3 region has 15 residues. Germline V gene data show CDR1 as MDHEN and CDR2 as SYDVKM. Here the CDR3 DNA reads TGTGCCAGTACCGTGGCTGGGACAGGGGGGACTGAAGCTTTCTTT. Amino acids: CASTVAGTGGTEAFF.

The chain combines TRBV5-5 with TRBJ1-5, with D tentatively TRBD1 (5 bases). V was clipped by 2 bases and J by 3 bases, with 12 bases between them. This CDR3 is 15 amino acids long. Per the germline V gene, CDR1 is SGHKS and CDR2 is YYEKEE (reference sequence). This CDR3 is CASSFGQGFNQPQHF. In DNA, the CDR3 is TGTGCCAGCAGCTTCGGGCAGGGCTTCAATCAGCCCCAGCATTTT.

The table lists this clone with a count of one. This sequence joins TRBV28 and TRBJ1-3; 7 bases are a match to TRBD1. The V gene end was trimmed by 2 bases and the J gene end by 0 bases; junction bases not matched to a gene: 16. Germline assignment: CDR1 MDHEN and CDR2 SYDVKM. CDR3 length: 20 amino acids. The CDR3 bases are TGTGCCAGCAGTTTAGTGACAGGGAAGGACCCAAAGTTCTCTGGAAACACCATATATTTT. Encoded protein: CASSLVTGKDPKFSGNTIYF.

This chain connects TRBV4-1 to TRBJ2-1; D is unclear. V gave up 2 bases and J gave up 5 bases, with 16 bases separating them. This CDR3 is built from 16 residues. The germline gives CDR1 MGHRA, CDR2 YSYEKL. The CDR3 reads CASSQPPQVVDNEQFF. As DNA, the CDR3 is TGCGCCAGCAGCCAACCTCCGCAGGTTGTGGACAATGAGCAGTTCTTC.

This chain joins TRBV29-1 and TRBJ2-2; TRBD2 agrees at 13 bases. With 7 bases clipped from V and 8 bases from J, the junction kept 10 bases outside the gene matches. This CDR3 contains 15 residues. Germline V gene sequence: CDR1 SQVTM, CDR2 ANQGSEA. CDR3 region: CSALGLAGEPGELFF. The CDR3 bases are TGCAGCGCCCTAGGACTAGCGGGGGAGCCGGGGGAGCTGTTTTTT.

This clone was seen a single time. V usage is TRBV7-9 and J usage is TRBJ2-2; D not resolved. This CDR3 region has 14 residues. From germline, CDR1 is SEHNR and CDR2 FQNEAQ (reference sequence). Trimming shortened V by 2 bases and J by 2 bases, and 6 bases separated the two germline ends. The CDR3 here is CASSLKRNTGELFF. The CDR3, as DNA: TGTGCCAGCAGCTTAAAGAGAAACACCGGGGAGCTGTTTTTT. Full variable domain (missing parts from reference TRBV7-9 and TRBJ2-2): DTGVSQNPRHKITKRGQNVTFRCDPISEHNRLYWYRQTLGQGPEFLTYFQNEAQLEKSRLLSDRFSAERPKGSFSTLEIQRTEQGDSAMYLCASSLKRNTGELFFGEGSRLTVL.

The V and J genes are TRBV14 and TRBJ2-3; no firm D call. V was clipped by 1 base and J by 2 bases, with 7 bases between them. CDR1 SGHDN and CDR2 FVKESK come from the germline V gene. This CDR3 comprises 14 residues. CDR3 protein: CASSQATVTDTQYF. The CDR3 bases are TGTGCCAGCAGCCAAGCAACAGTCACAGATACGCAGTATTTT.

Only a few counts were recorded for this clone. This chain links TRBV5-1 with TRBJ1-6; D unresolved. CDR3 size: 15 residues. Germline V gene sequence: CDR1 SGHRS, CDR2 YFSETQ. Trimming took off 0 bases at V and 7 bases at J, with 11 bases between the two ends. The CDR3 sequence is CASSLGFRGNSPLHF. CDR3 sequence (DNA): TGCGCCAGCAGCTTGGGATTTCGGGGAAATTCACCCCTCCACTTT.